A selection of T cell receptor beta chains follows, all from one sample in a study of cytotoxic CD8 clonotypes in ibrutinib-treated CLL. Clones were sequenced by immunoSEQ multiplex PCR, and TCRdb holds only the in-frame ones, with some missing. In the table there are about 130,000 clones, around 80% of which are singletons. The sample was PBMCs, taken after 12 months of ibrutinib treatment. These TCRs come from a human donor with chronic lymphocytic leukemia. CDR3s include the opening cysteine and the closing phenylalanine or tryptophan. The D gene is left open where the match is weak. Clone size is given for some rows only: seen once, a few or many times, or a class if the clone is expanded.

CDR3nt: TGTGCCAGCAGCGAGGACAACTACAATGAGCAGTTCTTC; CDR3aa: CASSEDNYNEQFF; v_gene: TRBV9; abundance: NA; d_gene: NA; j_gene: TRBJ2-1
CDR3nt: TGTGCCAGTAGCATGGGGCAGGGCCTATCCTACGAGCAGTACTTC; CDR3aa: CASSMGQGLSYEQYF; v_gene: TRBV19; abundance: NA; d_gene: NA; j_gene: TRBJ2-7
CDR3nt: TGTGCCTGGAGAGGGTCGGGAGAACGCGAGCAGTACTTC; CDR3aa: CAWRGSGEREQYF; v_gene: TRBV30; abundance: NA; d_gene: NA; j_gene: TRBJ2-7
CDR3nt: TGTGCCAGCAGCTACAACCAAGAGACCCAGTACTTC; CDR3aa: CASSYNQETQYF; v_gene: TRBV27; abundance: NA; d_gene: NA; j_gene: TRBJ2-5
CDR3nt: TGTGCCAGCAGCGTAGTGGCGGGATCGCAAGAGACCCAGTACTTC; CDR3aa: CASSVVAGSQETQYF; v_gene: TRBV9; abundance: NA; d_gene: NA; j_gene: TRBJ2-5
CDR3nt: TGTGCCTGGAGTGTACAACCCGGGGGGCCCCAGCATTTT; CDR3aa: CAWSVQPGGPQHF; v_gene: TRBV30; abundance: NA; d_gene: NA; j_gene: TRBJ1-5
CDR3nt: TGTGCCATCAGTGAGAGCGGGACTAGCACAGATACGCAGTATTTT; CDR3aa: CAISESGTSTDTQYF; v_gene: TRBV10-3; abundance: NA; d_gene: TRBD2; j_gene: TRBJ2-3
CDR3nt: TGCAGTGCCAGAACAGACTATGGCTACACCTTC; CDR3aa: CSARTDYGYTF; v_gene: TRBV20-1; abundance: few; d_gene: NA; j_gene: TRBJ1-2
CDR3nt: TGTGCCAGCTCACCTTATTCAATCCACGAGCAGTACTTC; CDR3aa: CASSPYSIHEQYF; v_gene: TRBV18; abundance: NA; d_gene: NA; j_gene: TRBJ2-7
CDR3nt: TGTGCCAGCAGCCGAGCAGGGGTCAATCAGCCCCAGCATTTT; CDR3aa: CASSRAGVNQPQHF; v_gene: TRBV7-9; abundance: once; d_gene: NA; j_gene: TRBJ1-5
CDR3nt: TGTGCCAGCAGCTTGGCCGTGCCAGATACGCAGTATTTT; CDR3aa: CASSLAVPDTQYF; v_gene: TRBV5-4; abundance: NA; d_gene: NA; j_gene: TRBJ2-3
CDR3nt: TGTGCCACCCGAGGGGACTCCTACGAGCAGTACTTC; CDR3aa: CATRGDSYEQYF; v_gene: TRBV15; abundance: few; d_gene: NA; j_gene: TRBJ2-7
CDR3nt: TGTGCCAGCAGCCGCGGGCATTCCAGAGCCGCAGATACGCAGTATTTT; CDR3aa: CASSRGHSRAADTQYF; v_gene: TRBV7-2; abundance: NA; d_gene: NA; j_gene: TRBJ2-3
CDR3nt: TGTGCCAGCAGCTTGGCCCTTTCCCAGCTGTGGGAGACCCAGTACTTC; CDR3aa: CASSLALSQLWETQYF; v_gene: TRBV5-6; abundance: NA; d_gene: NA; j_gene: TRBJ2-5
CDR3nt: TGTGCCTGGAGTGCGCTCAGGGCAACTAATGAAAAACTGTTTTTT; CDR3aa: CAWSALRATNEKLFF; v_gene: TRBV30; abundance: NA; d_gene: NA; j_gene: TRBJ1-4
CDR3nt: TGTGCCAGCAGCTTAGCGGTCAGCTGGCTAGAGACCCAGTACTTC; CDR3aa: CASSLAVSWLETQYF; v_gene: TRBV7-9; abundance: few; d_gene: NA; j_gene: TRBJ2-5
CDR3nt: TGTGCCATCAGTGCGGTCGGGACACAAGAGACCCAGTACTTC; CDR3aa: CAISAVGTQETQYF; v_gene: TRBV10-3; abundance: once; d_gene: NA; j_gene: TRBJ2-5
CDR3nt: TGTGCCAGCAGTGACAATTTAGAAGAATACTACGAGCAGTACTTC; CDR3aa: CASSDNLEEYYEQYF; v_gene: TRBV6-4; abundance: NA; d_gene: NA; j_gene: TRBJ2-7
CDR3nt: TGTGCCATCAGTGAGCGGGGTTCCAGGGTGTATGGCTACACCTTC; CDR3aa: CAISERGSRVYGYTF; v_gene: TRBV10-3; abundance: NA; d_gene: NA; j_gene: TRBJ1-2
CDR3nt: TGTGCCAGTAGTACCCCAAGGGGGCTAGGGAAACTGTTTTTT; CDR3aa: CASSTPRGLGKLFF; v_gene: TRBV19; abundance: NA; d_gene: TRBD1; j_gene: TRBJ1-4
CDR3nt: TGTGCCAGCAGCTTACCGAGCACAGATACGCAGTATTTT; CDR3aa: CASSLPSTDTQYF; v_gene: TRBV9; abundance: NA; d_gene: NA; j_gene: TRBJ2-3
CDR3nt: TGTGCCAGCAGTTCTAGCGGGGGTAATGAGCAGTTCTTC; CDR3aa: CASSSSGGNEQFF; v_gene: TRBV7-9; abundance: NA; d_gene: TRBD2; j_gene: TRBJ2-1
CDR3nt: TGTGCCAGCAGCTTAGCGGCGTCTAGCGGAAGCTCCTACAATGAGCAGTTCTTC; CDR3aa: CASSLAASSGSSYNEQFF; v_gene: TRBV7-2; abundance: NA; d_gene: TRBD2; j_gene: TRBJ2-1
CDR3nt: TGTGCCAGCTCAAGGGCAGCCAATAATGAAAAACTGTTTTTT; CDR3aa: CASSRAANNEKLFF; v_gene: TRBV18; abundance: NA; d_gene: NA; j_gene: TRBJ1-4
CDR3nt: TGTGCCAGCAGCGGGGCGGACAGGGCTGAGGCGGGAGAAGATGCAGATACGCAGTATTTT; CDR3aa: CASSGADRAEAGEDADTQYF; v_gene: TRBV2; abundance: NA; d_gene: NA; j_gene: TRBJ2-3
CDR3nt: TGTGCCGGGAGGACTTTTCCTGAAGCTTTCTTT; CDR3aa: CAGRTFPEAFF; v_gene: TRBV30; abundance: NA; d_gene: NA; j_gene: TRBJ1-1
CDR3nt: TGCGCCAGCAGCTTGGAATGGCGGGGACAAAGTATTCCAGATACGCAGTATTTT; CDR3aa: CASSLEWRGQSIPDTQYF; v_gene: TRBV5-1; abundance: once; d_gene: NA; j_gene: TRBJ2-3
CDR3nt: TGTGCCAGCAGCAACCGGGACAGGGATAGCAATCAGCCCCAGCATTTT; CDR3aa: CASSNRDRDSNQPQHF; v_gene: TRBV21-1; abundance: NA; d_gene: NA; j_gene: TRBJ1-5
CDR3nt: TGCGCCAGCAGCCAAGATGGGACCGGGGAGCTGTTTTTT; CDR3aa: CASSQDGTGELFF; v_gene: TRBV4-3; abundance: few; d_gene: NA; j_gene: TRBJ2-2
CDR3nt: TGCGCCAGCAGCCAAGGAGGAGGCGGGAGCACAGATACGCAGTATTTT; CDR3aa: CASSQGGGGSTDTQYF; v_gene: TRBV4-1; abundance: NA; d_gene: NA; j_gene: TRBJ2-3
CDR3nt: TGCAGCGTTGGGCCGGGACAAAGGACGATAGCGGGAGGGCCGGATACGCAGTATTTT; CDR3aa: CSVGPGQRTIAGGPDTQYF; v_gene: TRBV29-1; abundance: once; d_gene: TRBD2; j_gene: TRBJ2-3
CDR3nt: TGTGCCAGCATAGGGGCGCGAGCTAATGAAAAACTGTTTTTT; CDR3aa: CASIGARANEKLFF; v_gene: TRBV2; abundance: NA; d_gene: NA; j_gene: TRBJ1-4
CDR3nt: TGTGCCAGCAGCGTATCCAGGGGCGGTGGAAACACCATATATTTT; CDR3aa: CASSVSRGGGNTIYF; v_gene: TRBV9; abundance: NA; d_gene: NA; j_gene: TRBJ1-3
CDR3nt: TGTGCCAGCAGTTACTCGACCGGGAACACCGGGGAGCTGTTTTTT; CDR3aa: CASSYSTGNTGELFF; v_gene: TRBV6-5; abundance: few; d_gene: NA; j_gene: TRBJ2-2
CDR3nt: TGCGCCAGCAGCAAAGGACTAGCGGGTGCCCAAGAGACCCAGTACTTC; CDR3aa: CASSKGLAGAQETQYF; v_gene: TRBV5-1; abundance: NA; d_gene: TRBD2; j_gene: TRBJ2-5
CDR3nt: TGCGCCAGCAGCCAAGATGAGTGGGACGCAGGAACCGGGGAGCTGTTTTTT; CDR3aa: CASSQDEWDAGTGELFF; v_gene: TRBV4-1; abundance: NA; d_gene: NA; j_gene: TRBJ2-2
CDR3nt: TGTGCCAGCAGTCACCGCTGGGGGACAGGCCCGAAGGCTTTCTTT; CDR3aa: CASSHRWGTGPKAFF; v_gene: TRBV6-5; abundance: NA; d_gene: TRBD1; j_gene: TRBJ1-1
CDR3nt: TGCGCCAGCAGCCAAGATCTATTAGCGGGAGTTGAGGAGACCCAGTACTTC; CDR3aa: CASSQDLLAGVEETQYF; v_gene: TRBV4-1; abundance: NA; d_gene: TRBD2; j_gene: TRBJ2-5
CDR3nt: TGCGCCAGCACCCCCTACAATGAGCAGTTCTTC; CDR3aa: CASTPYNEQFF; v_gene: TRBV10-2; abundance: few; d_gene: NA; j_gene: TRBJ2-1
CDR3nt: TGTGCCAGTAGTTCTACAGGGGGTTTCTACGAGCAGTACTTC; CDR3aa: CASSSTGGFYEQYF; v_gene: TRBV19; abundance: NA; d_gene: TRBD1; j_gene: TRBJ2-7
CDR3nt: TGTGCCAGCAGTTTATCGATAGGGTTTAGCGGGGAGCTGTTTTTT; CDR3aa: CASSLSIGFSGELFF; v_gene: TRBV27; abundance: NA; d_gene: NA; j_gene: TRBJ2-2
CDR3nt: TGTGCCAGCAGTTTCTTGCGGGGTGACTACGAGCAGTACTTC; CDR3aa: CASSFLRGDYEQYF; v_gene: TRBV27; abundance: NA; d_gene: NA; j_gene: TRBJ2-7
CDR3nt: TGTGCCACCGGCGCAGAGGGCGATGAGCAGTTCTTC; CDR3aa: CATGAEGDEQFF; v_gene: TRBV10-3; abundance: NA; d_gene: NA; j_gene: TRBJ2-1
CDR3nt: TGTGCCAGTAGTTCAGTCCTCTCTGGGGCCAACGTCCTGACTTTC; CDR3aa: CASSSVLSGANVLTF; v_gene: TRBV19; abundance: NA; d_gene: NA; j_gene: TRBJ2-6
CDR3nt: TGTGCCAGCAGTGAAGCGACTAGCGGGAGGAATGAGCAGTTCTTC; CDR3aa: CASSEATSGRNEQFF; v_gene: TRBV6-1; abundance: NA; d_gene: TRBD2; j_gene: TRBJ2-1
CDR3nt: TGCGCCAGCAGCCAAGATACCGTTGCAGTCCGCGAGCAGTACTTC; CDR3aa: CASSQDTVAVREQYF; v_gene: TRBV4-1; abundance: NA; d_gene: NA; j_gene: TRBJ2-7
CDR3nt: TGTGCCTGGAACCCCGGGACACCCTATGGCTACACCTTC; CDR3aa: CAWNPGTPYGYTF; v_gene: TRBV30; abundance: NA; d_gene: NA; j_gene: TRBJ1-2
CDR3nt: TGTGCCAGCAGCGACCCGGGACACAACTATGGCTACACCTTC; CDR3aa: CASSDPGHNYGYTF; v_gene: TRBV13; abundance: NA; d_gene: NA; j_gene: TRBJ1-2
CDR3nt: TGTGCCAGTAGTAGCACCGGGAACGGGGAGCTGTTTTTT; CDR3aa: CASSSTGNGELFF; v_gene: TRBV19; abundance: NA; d_gene: NA; j_gene: TRBJ2-2
CDR3nt: TGTGCCAGCTCACCACCGACCAATAAATACGAGCAGTACTTC; CDR3aa: CASSPPTNKYEQYF; v_gene: TRBV18; abundance: few; d_gene: NA; j_gene: TRBJ2-7
CDR3nt: TGTGCCAGCAGCTTAGACCGTTCCCAAGAGACCCAGTACTTC; CDR3aa: CASSLDRSQETQYF; v_gene: TRBV7-2; abundance: NA; d_gene: NA; j_gene: TRBJ2-5
CDR3nt: TGTGCCAGCAGACGTGCGGCCAGCTACGAGCAGTACTTC; CDR3aa: CASRRAASYEQYF; v_gene: TRBV6-1; abundance: NA; d_gene: NA; j_gene: TRBJ2-7